Following are 29 T cell receptor beta chains from one sample sequenced in a study of T cells after yellow fever vaccination (dated by TCRdb to between 2017 and 2020). Receptor libraries were prepared by 5' RACE. TCRdb names Illumina NovaSeq 6000 as the instrument used. The public reads were quality trimmed at Q25 with fastp and then assembled into clones with MiXCR by TCRdb, keeping productive beta chains. CDR3 protein duplicates are merged, each entry listing the most common genes and DNA. This sample has about 340,000 distinct CDR3 sequences in its table, and approximately 13% of those were observed once. The top ten clonotypes cover about 3% of the sample. The treatment or condition tag for this specimen amounts to: live attenuated yellow fever vaccine strain. The specimen was CD4+ T cells sorted from PBMCs, collected 15 days after the yellow fever booster vaccination. These receptors originate from a man aged 18 to 35 who received the YFV17D yellow fever vaccine.

This chain joins TRBV5-1 and TRBJ1-1; 11 nucleotides line up with TRBD1. Germline CDR1 reads SGHRS; CDR2 reads YFSETQ. Trimming cost V 5 bases and J 11 bases; bases outside gene matches: 14. This CDR3 comprises 15 residues. For the CDR3, the DNA is TGCGCCAGCAGTCGGTCCGGGACAGGGGGAATGAGGGCTTTCTTT. Translating it yields CASSRSGTGGMRAFF. The entire variable domain, with the rest obtained from reference TRBV5-1 and TRBJ1-1, is as follows: KAGVTQTPRYLIKTRGQQVTLSCSPISGHRSVSWYQQTPGQGLQFLFEYFSETQRNKGNFPGRFSGRQFSNSRSEMNVSTLELGDSALYLCASSRSGTGGMRAFFGQGTRLTVV.

This chain connects TRBV6-1 to TRBJ2-7; TRBD2 is a possible D gene (5 bases). The germline gives CDR1 MNHNS, CDR2 SASEGT. V was cut by 6 bases and J by 4 bases, with 13 bases left in between. This CDR3 has 13 amino acids. CDR3 loop: CASRTDWVYEQYV. The CDR3 nucleotides are TGTGCCAGCAGGACGGACTGGGTGTACGAGCAGTACGTC.

This clonotype was seen many times. The gene calls are TRBV9 and TRBJ1-5; no clear D. Looked up from germline, CDR1 is SGDLS and CDR2 is YYNGEE. This CDR3 region has 14 residues. The ends were cut back, 3 bases at V and 0 bases at J, with 7 bases in the middle. CDR3 region: CASSGLPSNQPQHF. The DNA of the CDR3 is TGTGCCAGCAGCGGTCTACCTAGCAATCAGCCCCAGCATTTT.

J is TRBJ1-4 and V is TRBV7-2; TRBD1 agrees at 8 bases. The CDR3 contains 15 residues. Germline V gene data show CDR1 as SGHTA and CDR2 as FQGNSA. V dropped 7 bases and J dropped 0; count of bases not matched to a gene: 4. DNA of the CDR3: TGTGCCAGCAAGTCGGACAGGGCAACTAATGAAAAACTGTTTTTT. It codes for CASKSDRATNEKLFF.

This clonotype was recorded a few times. The CDR3 sequence is CASSRGGGDIQYF. The CDR3 DNA reads as TGTGCCAGCAGCCGAGGCGGGGGAGACATTCAGTACTTC. The V gene is TRBV3-1, the J gene TRBJ2-4, with TRBD2 matching over 7 bases. The CDR3 contains 13 residues. Germline V gene lookup returns CDR1 LGHDT and CDR2 YNNKEL (reference sequence). V gave up 4 bases and J gave up 8 bases; unmatched junction bases: 5.

This chain links TRBV2 with TRBJ2-5; tentatively, D is TRBD2 (7 bases). The germline V gene has CDR1 SNHLY and CDR2 FYNNEI. V was cut by 6 bases and J by 9 bases, with 17 bases left in between. The CDR3 has 13 amino acids. As DNA, the CDR3 is TGTGCCAGCAGGTGGCCGGGGGGCGAATCCCAGTACTTC. This translates into CASRWPGGESQYF. Based on the CDR3 plus reference TRBV2 and TRBJ2-5, the full variable domain is EPEVTQTPSHQVTQMGQEVILRCVPISNHLYFYWYRQILGQKVEFLVSFYNNEISEKSEIFDDQFSVERPDGSNFTLKIRSTKLEDSAMYFCASRWPGGESQYFGPGTRLLVL.

The rearrangement links TRBV6-1 to TRBJ2-1; 9 positions agree with TRBD1. J gave up 7 bases and V 5 bases, and 9 bases lay outside the gene matches. The germline V gene has CDR1 MNHNS and CDR2 SASEGT. The CDR3 covers 15 residues. The CDR3 spells CASSTDRGFGNEQFF. DNA of the CDR3: TGTGCCAGCAGTACCGACAGGGGGTTTGGAAATGAGCAGTTCTTC.

In this sample, this clonotype turned up many times. A read error may produce the germline difference seen at one junction end. V and J are TRBV7-7 and TRBJ2-5; D is undetermined. Germline CDR1 and CDR2: SSHAT and FNYEAQ (reference sequence). The CDR3 is 13 residues long. DNA of the CDR3: TGTGCTAGCAGCCGAGAGGTCCAAGAGACCCAGTACTTC. It encodes CASSREVQETQYF.

This clonotype was seen at least ten times. The chain couples TRBV6-5 to TRBJ1-1, with D hard to call. Trimming removed 4 bases from V and 1 base from J, with 10 bases in between. The CDR3 loop spans 14 amino acids. Per germline, CDR1 MNHEY and CDR2 SVGAGI. The CDR3 region is CASSSNRRNTEAFF. The CDR3, as DNA: TGTGCCAGCAGTTCCAACCGTAGGAACACTGAAGCTTTCTTT.

The V call is TRBV11-3, the J call TRBJ2-3; D gene ambiguous. Trimming took 1 base from V and 1 from J, leaving 9 bases between them. CDR1 is SGHNT, CDR2 YENEEA, per germline. The CDR3 is 15 residues long. This CDR3 reads CASSLGGLGTDTQYF. CDR3 bases: TGTGCCAGCAGCTTAGGCGGCTTGGGCACAGATACGCAGTATTTT.

This clonotype showed up many times. The chain employs TRBV7-3 and TRBJ2-2; tentative D call: TRBD1 (6 bases). V was clipped by 4 bases and J by 3 bases, with 9 bases between them. This CDR3 contains 14 residues. Germline V lookup: CDR1 SGHTA, CDR2 FQGTGA. CDR3 in DNA: TGTGCCAGCAGCTCGGGACAATACACCGGGGAGCTGTTTTTT. The encoded protein is CASSSGQYTGELFF. The whole variable domain, remainder taken from reference TRBV7-3 and TRBJ2-2, is GAGVSQTPSNKVTEKGKYVELRCDPISGHTALYWYRQSLGQGPEFLIYFQGTGAADDSGLPNDRFFAVRPEGSVSTLKIQRTERGDSAVYLCASSSGQYTGELFFGEGSRLTVL.

This clonotype has just a few counts. This chain joins TRBV20-1 and TRBJ2-3; tentatively, D is TRBD1 or TRBD2 (5 bases each). This CDR3 is built from 14 residues. Germline loops: CDR1 DFQATT, CDR2 SNEGSKA (reference sequence). V was trimmed by 3 bases and J by 0 bases, leaving 10 bases between them. The DNA for the CDR3 is TGCAGTGCTAGGGGGGTTGCTAGCACAGATACGCAGTATTTT. Its protein product is CSARGVASTDTQYF.

V is TRBV6-6 and J is TRBJ1-2; tentatively, D is TRBD1 (5 bases). From germline, CDR1 is MNHNY and CDR2 SVGAGI (reference sequence). The CDR3 loop spans 11 amino acids. With 11 bases removed from V and 5 bases from J, the gap between germline ends came to 12 bases. The CDR3 sequence: CAVDSPYGYTF. The CDR3 bases are TGTGCCGTCGACAGTCCTTATGGCTACACCTTC.

This clonotype was found a few times. The CDR3 protein is CSARSQGRLYGYTF. DNA for the CDR3: TGCAGTGCTAGGAGCCAGGGGCGGCTATATGGCTACACCTTC. The chain joins TRBV20-1 to TRBJ1-2, with D possibly TRBD1 on 6 matching bases. The CDR3 contains 14 residues. V lost 3 bases to trimming and J lost 5 bases, with 16 bases between them. Germline V CDR1 and CDR2: DFQATT, SNEGSKA (reference sequence).

This clonotype was seen only a few times. The chain employs TRBV6-5 and TRBJ1-2; D possibly corresponds to TRBD1 (5 bases). CDR3 size: 14 residues. CDR1 MNHEY and CDR2 SVGAGI come from the germline V gene. V lost 9 bases and J lost 8, with 22 bases in between. The chain's CDR3 is CASSTPGLSSGYTF. The CDR3 DNA sequence: TGTGCCAGTTCTACACCAGGGTTGTCCTCCGGCTACACCTTC.

This clonotype was detected a few times. V usage is TRBV7-2 and J usage is TRBJ1-2, with 9 nucleotides matching TRBD1. J gave up 5 bases and V 4 bases, and 8 bases lay outside the gene matches. Germline CDR1 reads SGHTA; CDR2 reads FQGNSA. This CDR3 has 15 amino acids. CDR3 amino acids: CASSSNRGLGYGYTF. The CDR3 DNA follows: TGTGCCAGCAGCTCTAACAGGGGGCTGGGGTATGGCTACACCTTC.

The rearrangement uses TRBV6-5 and TRBJ1-1; D is unclear. V shed 4 bases and J shed 3 bases, with 9 bases lying between them. Looked up from germline, CDR1 is MNHEY and CDR2 is SVGAGI. The CDR3 loop spans 13 amino acids. For the CDR3, the DNA is TGTGCCAGCAGTTGGGGTGCGGACACTGAAGCTTTCTTT. It codes for CASSWGADTEAFF.

The V call is TRBV5-1, the J call TRBJ1-1, with 7 bases identical to TRBD1. CDR1 and CDR2 from the germline V gene are SGHRS and YFSETQ. This CDR3 contains 16 residues. V shed 1 base and J 3 bases; nucleotides not matched to a gene: 9. CDR3 DNA sequence: TGCGCCAGCAGCTTGAGGGGGCAGCTCCCTGACACTGAAGCTTTCTTT. Encoded protein: CASSLRGQLPDTEAFF.

The V call is TRBV5-1, the J call TRBJ1-1; unclear D gene. The CDR3 consists of 13 residues. The ends were cut back, 0 bases at V and 1 base at J, with 4 bases in the middle. From germline, CDR1 is SGHRS and CDR2 YFSETQ. The CDR3 loop reads CASSLDANTEAFF. The CDR3 region has the DNA TGCGCCAGCAGCTTGGACGCGAACACTGAAGCTTTCTTT.

This clonotype occurred a few times. This sequence joins TRBV5-1 and TRBJ1-3; D gene unclear. Trimming took off 0 bases at V and 0 bases at J, with 10 bases between the two ends. From germline, CDR1 is SGHRS and CDR2 YFSETQ. The CDR3 is made up of 16 amino acids. The CDR3 here is CASSLDGVNSGNTIYF. CDR3 in DNA: TGCGCCAGCAGCTTGGATGGGGTTAACTCTGGAAACACCATATATTTT.

This clonotype was counted a few times. The CDR3: CSARPGQGNQPQHF. The CDR3 region has the DNA TGCAGTGCTAGACCGGGACAGGGAAATCAGCCCCAGCATTTT. The chain has TRBV20-1 and TRBJ1-5, with 9 nucleotides matching TRBD1. This CDR3 is 14 amino acids long. CDR1 and CDR2 (germline): DFQATT, SNEGSKA (reference sequence). The ends lost 2 bases at V and 4 bases at J; junction bases unmatched: 3.

This clonotype was counted only a few times. A read error is likely, as this CDR3 ends without the conserved phenylalanine or tryptophan. The chain is built from TRBV7-2 and TRBJ1-4, with 7 bases that match TRBD1. The trim removed 4 bases at V and 5 bases at J, leaving 1 base unmatched. The CDR3 runs 13 residues. Germline CDR1 SGHTA, CDR2 FQGNSA. The CDR3 is CASSWTGNEKLFL. The CDR3 DNA reads as TGTGCCAGCAGCTGGACAGGCAATGAAAAACTGTTTCTT.

V is TRBV5-6 and J is TRBJ1-5; 7 bases are shared with TRBD1. V lost 2 bases to trimming and J lost 5 bases; unmatched junction nucleotides: 7. This CDR3 is 15 amino acids long. Per germline, CDR1 SGHDT and CDR2 YYEEEE. CDR3 sequence: CASSLDRALDQPQHF. The CDR3 DNA reads as TGTGCCAGCAGCTTAGACAGGGCCCTCGATCAGCCCCAGCATTTT.

This sequence joins TRBV5-1 and TRBJ1-4, with D possibly matching TRBD1 (5 bases). The V gene's germline CDR1 is SGHRS and CDR2 YFSETQ. The CDR3 consists of 14 residues. V was clipped by 4 bases and J by 7 bases, with 14 bases between them. Written as DNA, the CDR3 is TGCGCCAGCAGCCGCACAGCAGGGCCTGAAAAACTGTTTTTT. The encoded protein is CASSRTAGPEKLFF.

The gene calls are TRBV6-1 and TRBJ2-1; TRBD2 might be the D (5 bases). The CDR3 is 15 amino acids. Trimming took 6 bases from V and 6 from J, leaving 18 bases between them. The germline V gene has CDR1 MNHNS and CDR2 SASEGT. The CDR3 region has the DNA TGTGCCAGCAGAGAACGGCAATGGGGAGCCAATGAGCAGTTCTTC. Translating gives CASRERQWGANEQFF.

This clonotype came up many times. V and J are TRBV5-1 and TRBJ2-7, with 7 bases identical to TRBD1. V gave up 0 bases and J gave up 5 bases; unmatched junction bases: 5. The CDR3 length is 14 residues. Germline CDR1 reads SGHRS; CDR2 reads YFSETQ. CDR3 residues: CASSLEGARNEQYF. CDR3 nucleotide sequence: TGCGCCAGCAGCTTGGAGGGGGCGCGCAACGAGCAGTACTTC. The whole variable domain, filled in from reference TRBV5-1 and TRBJ2-7, reads KAGVTQTPRYLIKTRGQQVTLSCSPISGHRSVSWYQQTPGQGLQFLFEYFSETQRNKGNFPGRFSGRQFSNSRSEMNVSTLELGDSALYLCASSLEGARNEQYFGPGTRLTVT.

This chain links TRBV11-2 with TRBJ2-1, with 7 bases fitting TRBD2. The CDR3 runs 17 residues. V dropped 1 base and J dropped 1; count of bases not matched to a gene: 7. The V gene's germline CDR1 is SGHAT and CDR2 FQNNGV. CDR3 DNA: TGTGCCAGCAGCTTAGGTGGCGGGGGAACTTCCTACAATGAGCAGTTCTTC. Encoded protein: CASSLGGGGTSYNEQFF.

The genes are TRBV7-2 and TRBJ2-7; perhaps TRBD2 as D (5 bases). Per germline, CDR1 SGHTA and CDR2 FQGNSA. CDR3 size: 14 residues. V dropped 5 bases and J dropped 0 bases, with 11 bases sitting between them. In DNA form, the CDR3 reads TGTGCCAGCAGCCTCCGTCGGGGCTCCTACGAGCAGTACTTC. It is translated as CASSLRRGSYEQYF.

This clonotype was counted between two and nine times. Germline and junction disagree at one end, which may indicate a read error. The V and J genes are TRBV6-5 and TRBJ1-5; D remains ambiguous. The V gene's germline CDR1 is MNHEY and CDR2 SVGAGI. The CDR3 spans 13 residues. The CDR3 nucleotides are TGTGCCAGCAGTCAGGACCGGACTCAGACCCAGCATTTT. Protein product: CASSQDRTQTQHF.